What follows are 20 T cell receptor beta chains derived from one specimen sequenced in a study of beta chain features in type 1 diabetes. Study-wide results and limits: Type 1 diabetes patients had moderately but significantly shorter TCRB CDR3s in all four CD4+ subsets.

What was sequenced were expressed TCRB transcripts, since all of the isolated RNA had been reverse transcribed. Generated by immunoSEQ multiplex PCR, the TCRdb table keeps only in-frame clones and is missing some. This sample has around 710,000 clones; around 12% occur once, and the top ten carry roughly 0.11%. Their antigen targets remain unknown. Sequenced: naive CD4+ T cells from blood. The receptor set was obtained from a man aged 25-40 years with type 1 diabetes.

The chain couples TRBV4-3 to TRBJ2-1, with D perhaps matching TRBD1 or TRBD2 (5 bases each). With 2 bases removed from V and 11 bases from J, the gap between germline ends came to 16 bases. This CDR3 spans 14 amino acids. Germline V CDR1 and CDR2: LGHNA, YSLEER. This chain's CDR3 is CASSQTGTWGQQFF. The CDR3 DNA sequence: TGCGCCAGCAGCCAAACCGGGACCTGGGGTCAGCAGTTCTTC.

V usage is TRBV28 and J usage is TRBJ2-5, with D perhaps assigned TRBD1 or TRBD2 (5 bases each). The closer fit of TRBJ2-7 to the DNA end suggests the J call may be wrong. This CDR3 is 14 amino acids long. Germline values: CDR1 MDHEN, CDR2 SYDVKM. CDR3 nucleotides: TGTGCCAGCAGTTTATATGACGAGGGGTACGAGCAGTACTTC. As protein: CASSLYDEGYEQYF.

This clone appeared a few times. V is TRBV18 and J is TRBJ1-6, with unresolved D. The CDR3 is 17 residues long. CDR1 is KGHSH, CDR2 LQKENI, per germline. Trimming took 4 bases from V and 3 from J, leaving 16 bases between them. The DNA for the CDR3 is TGTGCCAGCTCACTCTCGGAGACTGGGAACTATAATTCACCCCTCCACTTT. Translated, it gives CASSLSETGNYNSPLHF.

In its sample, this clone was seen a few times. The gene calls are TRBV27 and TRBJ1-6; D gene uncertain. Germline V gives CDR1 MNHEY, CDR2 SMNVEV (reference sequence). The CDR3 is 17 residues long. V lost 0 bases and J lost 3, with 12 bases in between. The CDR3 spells CASSLSLQVNYNSPLHF. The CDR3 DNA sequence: TGTGCCAGCAGTTTATCGCTGCAGGTCAACTATAATTCACCCCTCCACTTT.

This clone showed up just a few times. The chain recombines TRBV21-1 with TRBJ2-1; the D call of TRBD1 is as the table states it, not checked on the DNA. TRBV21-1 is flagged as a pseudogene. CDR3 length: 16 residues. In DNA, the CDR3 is TGTGCCAGCAGCAAAGGTTGGCACAGGGGTGGAAATGAGCAGTTCTTC. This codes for CASSKGWHRGGNEQFF.

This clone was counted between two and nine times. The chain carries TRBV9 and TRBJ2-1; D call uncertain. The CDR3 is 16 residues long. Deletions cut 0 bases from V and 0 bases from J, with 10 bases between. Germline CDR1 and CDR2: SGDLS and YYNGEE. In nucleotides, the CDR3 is TGTGCCAGCAGCGTAGGTGGTGATAGCTCCTACAATGAGCAGTTCTTC. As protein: CASSVGGDSSYNEQFF.

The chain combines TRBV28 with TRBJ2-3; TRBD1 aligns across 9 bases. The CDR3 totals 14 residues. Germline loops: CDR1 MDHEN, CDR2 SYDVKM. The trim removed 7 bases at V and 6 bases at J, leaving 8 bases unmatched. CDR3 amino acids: CASTTGGGLDTQYF. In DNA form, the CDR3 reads TGTGCCAGCACAACAGGGGGCGGTTTGGATACGCAGTATTTT.

The CDR3 DNA follows: TGTGCCAGCAGCGTACTGTCTAGCGGGGATAACGAGCAGTACTTC. Amino acid sequence: CASSVLSSGDNEQYF. The V gene is TRBV9, the J gene TRBJ2-7, with 9 positions matching TRBD2. The germline V gene has CDR1 SGDLS and CDR2 YYNGEE. V was clipped by 1 base and J by 5 bases; unmatched bases: 7. This CDR3 has 15 amino acids. The full variable domain, completed using reference TRBV9 and TRBJ2-7, is DSGVTQTPKHLITATGQRVTLRCSPRSGDLSVYWYQQSLDQGLQFLIQYYNGEERAKGNILERFSAQQFPDLHSELNLSSLELGDSALYFCASSVLSSGDNEQYFGPGTRLTVT.

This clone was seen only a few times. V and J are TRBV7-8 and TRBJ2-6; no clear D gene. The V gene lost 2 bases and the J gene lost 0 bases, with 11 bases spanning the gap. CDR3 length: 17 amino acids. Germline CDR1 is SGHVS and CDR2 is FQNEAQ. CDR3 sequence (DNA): TGTGCCAGCAGCTTACTAGGGTCGAGCTCTGGGGCCAACGTCCTGACTTTC. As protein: CASSLLGSSSGANVLTF.

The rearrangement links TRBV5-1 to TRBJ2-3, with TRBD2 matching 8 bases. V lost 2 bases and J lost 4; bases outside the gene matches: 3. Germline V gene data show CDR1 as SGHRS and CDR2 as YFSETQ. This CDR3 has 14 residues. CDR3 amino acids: CASSFPGLADTQYF. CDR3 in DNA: TGCGCCAGCAGCTTCCCGGGACTAGCAGATACGCAGTATTTT.

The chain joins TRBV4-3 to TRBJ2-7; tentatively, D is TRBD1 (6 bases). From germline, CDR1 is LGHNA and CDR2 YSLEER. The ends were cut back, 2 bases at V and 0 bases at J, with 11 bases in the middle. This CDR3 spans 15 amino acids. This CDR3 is CASSQSRGFSYEQYF. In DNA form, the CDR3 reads TGCGCCAGCAGCCAATCAAGGGGGTTCTCCTACGAGCAGTACTTC.

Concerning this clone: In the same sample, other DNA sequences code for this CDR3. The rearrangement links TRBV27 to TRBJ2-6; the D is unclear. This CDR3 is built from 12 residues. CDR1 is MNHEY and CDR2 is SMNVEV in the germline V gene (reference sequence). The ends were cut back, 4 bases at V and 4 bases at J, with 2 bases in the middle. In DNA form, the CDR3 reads TGTGCCAGCAGTTCCGGGGCCAACGTCCTGACTTTC. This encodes CASSSGANVLTF.

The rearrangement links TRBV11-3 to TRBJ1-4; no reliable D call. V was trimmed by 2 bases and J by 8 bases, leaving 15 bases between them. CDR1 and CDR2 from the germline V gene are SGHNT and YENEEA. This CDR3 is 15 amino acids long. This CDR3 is CASSLSWQNKEKLFF. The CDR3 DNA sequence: TGTGCCAGCAGCTTAAGTTGGCAGAACAAGGAAAAACTGTTTTTT.

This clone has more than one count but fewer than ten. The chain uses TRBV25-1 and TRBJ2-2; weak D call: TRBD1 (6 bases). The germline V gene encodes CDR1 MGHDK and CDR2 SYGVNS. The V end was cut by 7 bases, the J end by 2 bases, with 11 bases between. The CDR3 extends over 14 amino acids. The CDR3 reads CASTPGHNTGELFF. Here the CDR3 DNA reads TGTGCCAGCACTCCGGGACACAACACCGGGGAGCTGTTTTTT.

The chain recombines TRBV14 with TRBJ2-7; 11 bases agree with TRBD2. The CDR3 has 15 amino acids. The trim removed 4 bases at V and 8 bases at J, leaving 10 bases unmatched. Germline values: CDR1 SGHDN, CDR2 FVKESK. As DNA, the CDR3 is TGTGCCAGCAGCCCAGGGACTAGCGGTGGGTCCAAGCAGTACTTC. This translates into CASSPGTSGGSKQYF.

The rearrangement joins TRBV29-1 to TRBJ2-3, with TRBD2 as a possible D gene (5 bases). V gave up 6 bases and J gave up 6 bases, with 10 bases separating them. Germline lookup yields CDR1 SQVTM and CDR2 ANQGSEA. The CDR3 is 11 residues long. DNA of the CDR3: TGCAGCGTACCACTAGAGGATACGCAGTATTTT. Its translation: CSVPLEDTQYF.

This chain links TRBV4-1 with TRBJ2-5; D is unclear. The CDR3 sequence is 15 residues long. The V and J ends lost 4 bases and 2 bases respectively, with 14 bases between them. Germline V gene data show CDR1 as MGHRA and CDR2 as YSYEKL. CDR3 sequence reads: CASSLTSTAQETQYF. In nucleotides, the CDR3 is TGCGCCAGCAGCCTAACCTCGACGGCTCAAGAGACCCAGTACTTC.

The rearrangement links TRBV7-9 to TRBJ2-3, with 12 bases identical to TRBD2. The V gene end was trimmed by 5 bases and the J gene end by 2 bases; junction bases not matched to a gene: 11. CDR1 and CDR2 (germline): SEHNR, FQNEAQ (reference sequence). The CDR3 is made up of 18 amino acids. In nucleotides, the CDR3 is TGTGCCAGCAGCCCTAGCTGGACTAGCGGGGTGAACACAGATACGCAGTATTTT. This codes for CASSPSWTSGVNTDTQYF.

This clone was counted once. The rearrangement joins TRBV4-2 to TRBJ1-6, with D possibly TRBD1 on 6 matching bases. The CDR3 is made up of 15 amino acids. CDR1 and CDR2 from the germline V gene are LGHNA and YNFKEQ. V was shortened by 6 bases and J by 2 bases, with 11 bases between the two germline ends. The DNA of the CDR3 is TGTGCCAGCAGGTCACAGGGTACCTATAATTCACCCCTCCACTTT. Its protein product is CASRSQGTYNSPLHF.

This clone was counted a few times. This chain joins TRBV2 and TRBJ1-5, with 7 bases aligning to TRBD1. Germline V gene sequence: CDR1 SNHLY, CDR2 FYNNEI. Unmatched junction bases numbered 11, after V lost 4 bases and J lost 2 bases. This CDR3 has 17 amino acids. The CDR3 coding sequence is TGTGCCAGCAGTGGACAGGGTCGAGAACTCGGCAATCAGCCCCAGCATTTT. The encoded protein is CASSGQGRELGNQPQHF. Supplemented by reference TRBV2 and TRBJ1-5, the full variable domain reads EPEVTQTPSHQVTQMGQEVILRCVPISNHLYFYWYRQILGQKVEFLVSFYNNEISEKSEIFDDQFSVERPDGSNFTLKIRSTKLEDSAMYFCASSGQGRELGNQPQHFGDGTRLSIL.